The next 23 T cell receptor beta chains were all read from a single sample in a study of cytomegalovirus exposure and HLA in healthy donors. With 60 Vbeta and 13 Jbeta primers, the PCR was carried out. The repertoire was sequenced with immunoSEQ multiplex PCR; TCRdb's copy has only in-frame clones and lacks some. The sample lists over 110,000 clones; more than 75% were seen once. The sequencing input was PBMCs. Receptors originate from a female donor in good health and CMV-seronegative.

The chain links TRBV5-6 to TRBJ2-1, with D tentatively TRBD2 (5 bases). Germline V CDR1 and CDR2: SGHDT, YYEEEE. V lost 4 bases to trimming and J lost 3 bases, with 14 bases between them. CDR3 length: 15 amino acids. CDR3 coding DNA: TGTGCCAGCAGCCGACCCCTCGGAGGCTACAATGAGCAGTTCTTC. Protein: CASSRPLGGYNEQFF.

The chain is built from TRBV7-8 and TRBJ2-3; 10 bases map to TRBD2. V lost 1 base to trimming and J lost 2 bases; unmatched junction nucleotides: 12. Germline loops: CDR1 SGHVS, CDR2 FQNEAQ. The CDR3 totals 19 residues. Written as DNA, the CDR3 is TGTGCCAGCAGCTTAGAGGTGACTAGCGGGTTTTTGTACACAGATACGCAGTATTTT. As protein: CASSLEVTSGFLYTDTQYF.

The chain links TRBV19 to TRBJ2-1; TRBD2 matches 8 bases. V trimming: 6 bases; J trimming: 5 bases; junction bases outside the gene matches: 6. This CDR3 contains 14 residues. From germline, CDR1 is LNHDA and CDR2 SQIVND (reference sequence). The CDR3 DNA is TGTGCCAGTAGGGGGACTAGGGCCAACAATGAGCAGTTCTTC. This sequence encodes CASRGTRANNEQFF. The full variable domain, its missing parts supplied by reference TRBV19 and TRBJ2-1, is DGGITQSPKYLFRKEGQNVTLSCEQNLNHDAMYWYRQDPGQGLRLIYYSQIVNDFQKGDIAEGYSVSREKKESFPLTVTSAQKNPTAFYLCASRGTRANNEQFFGPGTRLTVL.

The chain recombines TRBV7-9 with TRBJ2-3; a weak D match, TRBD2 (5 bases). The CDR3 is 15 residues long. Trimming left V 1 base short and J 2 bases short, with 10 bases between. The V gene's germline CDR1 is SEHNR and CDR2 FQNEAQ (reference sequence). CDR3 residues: CASSLERIYTDTQYF. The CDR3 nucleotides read TGTGCCAGCAGCTTAGAGCGGATTTACACAGATACGCAGTATTTT.

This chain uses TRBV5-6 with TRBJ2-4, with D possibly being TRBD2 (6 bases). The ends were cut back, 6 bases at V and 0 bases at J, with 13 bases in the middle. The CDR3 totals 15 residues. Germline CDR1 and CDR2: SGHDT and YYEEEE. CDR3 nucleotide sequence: TGTGCCAGCACCCTCGGGGGACTAGCCAAAAACATTCAGTACTTC. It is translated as CASTLGGLAKNIQYF. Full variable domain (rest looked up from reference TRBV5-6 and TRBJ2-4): DAGVTQSPTHLIKTRGQQVTLRCSPKSGHDTVSWYQQALGQGPQFIFQYYEEEERQRGNFPDRFSGHQFPNYSSELNVNALLLGDSALYLCASTLGGLAKNIQYFGAGTRLSVL.

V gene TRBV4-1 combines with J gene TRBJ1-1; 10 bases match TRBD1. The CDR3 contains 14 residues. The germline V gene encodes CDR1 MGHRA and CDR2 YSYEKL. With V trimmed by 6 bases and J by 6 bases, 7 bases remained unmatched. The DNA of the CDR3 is TGCGCCAGCAGGGCGGACAGGGGGTATGCTGAAGCTTTCTTT. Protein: CASRADRGYAEAFF.

The CDR3 loop reads CASSLGGGGPVGELFF. CDR3 nucleotide sequence: TGTGCCAGTAGTTTAGGAGGGGGAGGGCCTGTCGGGGAGCTGTTTTTT. This chain connects TRBV19 to TRBJ2-2; TRBD2 might be the D (7 bases). Germline CDR1 reads LNHDA; CDR2 reads SQIVND (reference sequence). Trimming left V 5 bases short and J 7 bases short, with 20 bases between. This CDR3 spans 16 amino acids. Supplemented by reference TRBV19 and TRBJ2-2, the full variable domain reads DGGITQSPKYLFRKEGQNVTLSCEQNLNHDAMYWYRQDPGQGLRLIYYSQIVNDFQKGDIAEGYSVSREKKESFPLTVTSAQKNPTAFYLCASSLGGGGPVGELFFGEGSRLTVL.

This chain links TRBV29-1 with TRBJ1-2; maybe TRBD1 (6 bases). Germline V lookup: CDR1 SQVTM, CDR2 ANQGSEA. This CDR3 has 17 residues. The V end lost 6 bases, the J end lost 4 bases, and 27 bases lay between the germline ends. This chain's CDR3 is CSVLPFQNRERSYGYTF. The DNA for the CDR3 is TGCAGCGTACTACCTTTCCAAAACAGGGAAAGGTCCTATGGCTACACCTTC.

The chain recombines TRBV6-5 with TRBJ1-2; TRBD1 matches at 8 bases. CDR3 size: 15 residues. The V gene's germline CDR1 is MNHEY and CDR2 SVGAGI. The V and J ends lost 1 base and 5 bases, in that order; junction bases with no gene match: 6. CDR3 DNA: TGTGCCAGCAGTTACTTAACCGGGACAGGTTATGGCTACACCTTC. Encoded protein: CASSYLTGTGYGYTF.

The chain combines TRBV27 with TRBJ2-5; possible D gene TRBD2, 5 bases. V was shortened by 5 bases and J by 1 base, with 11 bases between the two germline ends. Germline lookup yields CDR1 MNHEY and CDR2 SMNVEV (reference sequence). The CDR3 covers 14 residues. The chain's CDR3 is CASSIGLTQETQYF. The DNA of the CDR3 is TGTGCCAGCAGTATAGGACTGACCCAAGAGACCCAGTACTTC.

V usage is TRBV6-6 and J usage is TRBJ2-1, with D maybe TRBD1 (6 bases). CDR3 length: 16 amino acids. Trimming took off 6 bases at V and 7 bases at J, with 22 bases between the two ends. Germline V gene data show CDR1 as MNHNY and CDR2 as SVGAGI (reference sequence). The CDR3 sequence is CASSDTTGIRENEQFF. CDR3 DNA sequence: TGTGCCAGCAGCGATACAACAGGGATACGCGAAAATGAGCAGTTCTTC.

The CDR3 is CASSGTGGGGYTF. As DNA, the CDR3 is TGTGCCAGCAGTGGGACAGGGGGTGGTGGCTACACCTTC. The rearrangement links TRBV27 to TRBJ1-2; 11 bases match TRBD1. The V gene's germline CDR1 is MNHEY and CDR2 SMNVEV (reference sequence). With 5 bases clipped from V and 7 bases from J, the junction kept 3 bases outside the gene matches. The CDR3 loop spans 13 amino acids.

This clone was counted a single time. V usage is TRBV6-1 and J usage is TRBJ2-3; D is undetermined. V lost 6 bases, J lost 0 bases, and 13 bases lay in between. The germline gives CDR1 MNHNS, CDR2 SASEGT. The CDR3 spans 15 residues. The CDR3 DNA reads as TGTGCCAGCAGCAGTGGATGGGCTAGCACAGATACGCAGTATTTT. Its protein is CASSSGWASTDTQYF.

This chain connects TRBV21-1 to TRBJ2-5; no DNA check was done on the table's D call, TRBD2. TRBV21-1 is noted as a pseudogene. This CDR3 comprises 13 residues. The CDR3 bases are TGTGCCAGCAGGGAGGGCAGGCAAGAGACCCAGTACTTC. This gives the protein CASREGRQETQYF.

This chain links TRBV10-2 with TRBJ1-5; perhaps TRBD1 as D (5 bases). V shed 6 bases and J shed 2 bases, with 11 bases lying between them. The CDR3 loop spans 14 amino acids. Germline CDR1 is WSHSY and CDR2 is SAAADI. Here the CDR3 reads CASSGREGNQPQHF. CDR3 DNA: TGCGCCAGCAGCGGCAGGGAGGGCAATCAGCCCCAGCATTTT.

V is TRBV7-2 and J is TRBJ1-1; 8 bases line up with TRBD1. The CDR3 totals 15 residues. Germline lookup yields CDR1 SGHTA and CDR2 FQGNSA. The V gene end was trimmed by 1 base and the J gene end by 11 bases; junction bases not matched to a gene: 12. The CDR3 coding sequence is TGTGCCAGCAGCTTAGTTGAAGCCCGGACAGGGAAGGCTTTCTTT. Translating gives CASSLVEARTGKAFF.

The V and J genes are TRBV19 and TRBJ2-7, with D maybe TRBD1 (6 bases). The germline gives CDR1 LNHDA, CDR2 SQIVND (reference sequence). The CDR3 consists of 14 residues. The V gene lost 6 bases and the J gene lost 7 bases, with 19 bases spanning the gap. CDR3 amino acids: CASSPQGALREQYF. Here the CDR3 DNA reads TGTGCCAGTAGCCCACAGGGCGCGTTAAGGGAGCAGTACTTC.

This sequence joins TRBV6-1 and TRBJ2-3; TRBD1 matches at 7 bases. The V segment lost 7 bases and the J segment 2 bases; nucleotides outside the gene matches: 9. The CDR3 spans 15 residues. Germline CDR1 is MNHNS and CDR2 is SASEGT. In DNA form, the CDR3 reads TGTGCCAGCAAAAGGACAGGAGGTTACACAGATACGCAGTATTTT. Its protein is CASKRTGGYTDTQYF.

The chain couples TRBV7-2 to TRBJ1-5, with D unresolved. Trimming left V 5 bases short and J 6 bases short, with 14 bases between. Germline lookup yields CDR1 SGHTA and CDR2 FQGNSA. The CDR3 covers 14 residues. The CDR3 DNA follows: TGTGCCAGCAGCCTTAGGGAGGTAACTCAGCCCCAGCATTTT. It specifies CASSLREVTQPQHF. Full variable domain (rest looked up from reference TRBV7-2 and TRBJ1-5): GAGVSQSPSNKVTEKGKDVELRCDPISGHTALYWYRQSLGQGLEFLIYFQGNSAPDKSGLPSDRFSAERTGGSVSTLTIQRTQQEDSAVYLCASSLREVTQPQHFGDGTRLSIL.

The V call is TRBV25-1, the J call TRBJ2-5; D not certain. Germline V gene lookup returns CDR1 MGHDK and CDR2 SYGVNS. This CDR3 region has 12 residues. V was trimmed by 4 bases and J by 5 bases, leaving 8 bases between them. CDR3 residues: CASSGSRETQYF. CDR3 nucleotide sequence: TGTGCCAGCAGTGGATCGAGGGAGACCCAGTACTTC.

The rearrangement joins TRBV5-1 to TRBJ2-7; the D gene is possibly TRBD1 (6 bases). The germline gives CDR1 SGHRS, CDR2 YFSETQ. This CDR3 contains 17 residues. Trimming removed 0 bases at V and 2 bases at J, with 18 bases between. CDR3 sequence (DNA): TGCGCCAGCAGCTTGGATCGGACAGACAAATGGGCCTACGAGCAGTACTTC. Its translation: CASSLDRTDKWAYEQYF.

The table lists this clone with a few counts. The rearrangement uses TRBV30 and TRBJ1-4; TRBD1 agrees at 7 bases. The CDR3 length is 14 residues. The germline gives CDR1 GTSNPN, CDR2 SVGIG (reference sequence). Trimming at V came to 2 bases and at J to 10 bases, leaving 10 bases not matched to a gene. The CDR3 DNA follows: TGTGCCTGGAGTCCCCTTTTGAGGGACAGAAAACTGTTTTTT. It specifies CAWSPLLRDRKLFF.

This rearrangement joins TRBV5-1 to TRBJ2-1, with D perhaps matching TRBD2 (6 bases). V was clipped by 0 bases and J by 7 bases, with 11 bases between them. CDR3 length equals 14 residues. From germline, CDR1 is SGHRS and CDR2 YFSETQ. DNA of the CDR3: TGCGCCAGCAGCTTGGGCGGGATTGAGAATGAGCAGTTCTTC. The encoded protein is CASSLGGIENEQFF.